One sample yielded the 3 T cell receptor beta chains listed below, sequenced in a study of T cells in Graves' hyperthyroidism and ophthalmopathy. Researchers amplified the TCR beta CDR3 regions from RNA transcripts. HTBI primers were employed in a first-round RT-PCR of the TCR CDR3. TCRdb reprocessed the multiplex PCR reads with MiXCR, giving one entry per CDR3 protein. This table holds under 400,000 distinct CDR3 sequences, about 18% found once. The specimen was blood. The receptors were sampled from a woman in her fifties or sixties with Graves' hyperthyroidism.

This clonotype has more than one count but fewer than ten. V is TRBV20-1 and J is TRBJ1-5; D is unresolved. CDR1 and CDR2 (germline): DFQATT, SNEGSKA (reference sequence). The CDR3 contains 14 residues. The germline V and J ends were trimmed by 0 bases and 0 bases, with 6 bases remaining between them. The CDR3 DNA follows: TGCAGTGCTAGAGACGGTTATAGCAATCAGCCCCAGCATTTT. Translating it yields CSARDGYSNQPQHF.

The V gene is TRBV6-1, the J gene TRBJ2-4, with 8 bases fitting TRBD2. There are 16 residues in the CDR3. The germline V gene encodes CDR1 MNHNS and CDR2 SASEGT. Trimming cost V 6 bases and J 2 bases; bases outside gene matches: 9. In DNA form, the CDR3 reads TGTGCCAGCAGAGTAGGGGCGGGGGGATCCAAAAACATTCAGTACTTC. The encoded protein is CASRVGAGGSKNIQYF.

The sample holds many counts of this clonotype. The V call is TRBV6-1, the J call TRBJ2-3, with D tentatively TRBD1 (5 bases). CDR1 is MNHNS, CDR2 SASEGT, per germline. Trimming stripped 5 bases from V and 0 bases from J, with 15 bases between. The CDR3 has 16 residues. The CDR3, as DNA: TGTGCCAGCAGTACCTACGGACAAGGCAGCACAGATACGCAGTATTTT. Its translation: CASSTYGQGSTDTQYF.